This TCR beta chain was identified in a study of graft-versus-host responses after intestinal transplantation. As concerns this clone: Its antigen remains unidentified.

TCRdb's table, derived via immunoSEQ multiplex PCR, lists solely in-frame clones and lacks some. Found here are about 35,000 clones, more than 90% of them singletons; the top ten hold less than 0.85%. Study results and caveats: Among circulating GvH clones, peak levels were associated with early post-transplant declines in HvG clones. Recipient marrow harbored GvH clones, some of which surfaced first in ileum or blood.

CDR1 is LNHDA and CDR2 is SQIVND in the germline V gene (reference sequence). The CDR3 consists of 13 residues. Deletions cut 5 bases from V and 0 bases from J, with 8 bases between. The source of this sequence is a human patient who received an intestinal transplant, so some T cells may come from the graft donor. The sample was PBMCs, taken 16 days after intestinal transplant. The genes are TRBV19 and TRBJ2-7; D remains unclear. The CDR3 DNA reads as TGTGCCAGTAGTTTGGATAGCTCCTACGAGCAGTACTTC. This sequence encodes CASSLDSSYEQYF.